This paragraph covers one TCR beta chain sequence. Its antigen is still unknown. Base qualities are not at hand, and no much larger clone is one base apart. Library preparation employed 5' RACE. A second PCR of about 6 to 12 cycles was performed with a sample-barcoded 5' primer and a J-beta primer mix. A template-switch 5' adaptor carrying 12 random nucleotides introduced a unique molecular identifier onto each TCR beta cDNA molecule. At least 2.5 million CDR3-containing paired-end reads were obtained from each sample. First-strand cDNA synthesis was performed from all RNA using the Mint cDNA synthesis kit, with priming by a TRBC-specific oligonucleotide. After uracil-DNA glycosylase treatment, a first 18-cycle PCR used universal primers M1SS and BC2_uni_R on all cDNA. The study's processing was this. For normalization, 1 million high-quality reads, each with a distinct molecular identifier, were randomly selected from each sample. Instead of being binned into consensus sequences, reads that shared molecular identifiers were thrown out. MiTCR, run with a Q25 quality threshold and the strictest error-elimination algorithm, handled CDR3 identification, clonotype clustering and error correction. A nonparametric unseen species model using Euler transformation provided a lower-bound estimate of total TCR beta diversity. The public sequencing data were trimmed at Q25 with fastp and processed into clonotypes with MiXCR by TCRdb, which kept only in-frame beta chains. One record per CDR3 amino acid sequence lists the most common genes and DNA. TCRdb, rather than the study authors, made the V and J calls. Within this sample are approximately 2,000,000 distinct CDR3 sequences, with roughly two fifths of them counted one time only. 23% of the sample comes from the top ten.

This entry is derived from a study of blood T cells in healthy people across ages (dated by TCRdb to about 2015). For the wider study: In model experiments, template switching captured about one uniquely barcoded TCR beta cDNA molecule for every two T cells. To avoid experimental bias, donors of different ages were spread randomly across the sequencing lanes. Using deep sequencing normalized with unique cDNA molecular identifiers, the study measured how TCR beta repertoire diversity changes with age. The study analyzed two additional independent replicas of 1 million unique cDNA reads from the same blood draw for two donors, one aged 18 to 30 and one aged 80 or older. The donors were divided into four age groups: young (average approximately 15 years), middle-aged (approximately 39), aged (around 59) and long-lived (about 79). Here is what the overall study found, with its caveats: Donor CMV infection status was unknown, potentially confounding age-related changes in expanded clonotypes. Compared with the aged group, the long-lived group had more naive CD4+ T cells, fewer expanded clones and increased TCR diversity, a pattern suggesting age selection. Total diversity estimates from one million sequenced T cells were considered lower bounds and underestimates. A strong correlation was found between observed TCR beta diversity and the percentage of naive T cells measured by flow cytometry. Since profiling was done on bulk unsorted PBMCs, naive and antigen-experienced compartments could not be conclusively compared. As age increased, observed TCR beta diversity per million T cells dropped in a roughly linear way, and a significant reduction was already evident by age about 36.

The roughly 37 donors, aged about 6 to 100 years, were systemically healthy Caucasian individuals from Russia. Each donor gave 9.5 to 10 milliliters of peripheral blood, drawn into EDTA-treated Vacutainer tubes. Ficoll-Paque density-gradient centrifugation was used to isolate PBMCs, with at least 7 million per sample. Trizol reagent was used to extract total RNA from the PBMCs, yielding at least 6 micrograms per sample. For every donor, an aliquot of PBMCs went through flow cytometry to measure the percentages of naive CD45RAhigh/CD27high T cells. Sequenced material: blood. The sequence was collected from a human donor in good health.

In nucleotide form, the sequence is TGTGCCAGCAGGATAGGGACAGCCTACGAGCAGTACTTC. Translation gives CASRIGTAYEQYF. The rearrangement combines TRBV2 with TRBJ2-7, and TRBD1 aligns with 7 junction nucleotides. The CDR3 covers 13 residues, taking in both the cysteine and the phenylalanine. Only the CDR3 part of the read is kept: 39 bases, read in frame from the first base. Taken from the germline V gene, the CDR1 and CDR2 loops are SNHLY and FYNNEI. Trimming accounts for 6 bases at V and 2 bases at J, while the number of junction bases matched to no gene is 4.